These T cell receptor beta chains were read from a single sample in a study of response to subunit inactivated influenza vaccine. TCRdb independently ran MiXCR on the RT-PCR reads; one entry per CDR3 protein. The sample yields some 800,000 distinct CDR3 sequences, 21% seen once. The material sequenced was PBMCs from blood, taken more than 4 days after vaccination. Receptors originate from a middle-aged man who received an inactivated influenza vaccine. Both conserved end residues are part of each CDR3. The D gene is left open where the match is weak. The size of a clone is reported for some rows only, either as once, few or many, or as a class for expanded clones.

v_gene	d_gene	abundance	j_gene	CDR3nt	CDR3aa
TRBV10-3	TRBD2	once	TRBJ2-7	TGTGCCATCAGTAAACCGGGACTAGCGGGCACCATAGGTGAGCAGTACTTC	CAISKPGLAGTIGEQYF
TRBV3-1	TRBD1	NA	TRBJ2-2	TGTGCCAGCAGCCAAGGGACAGGGCCCGGGGAGCTGTTTTTT	CASSQGTGPGELFF
TRBV7-9	TRBD1	few	TRBJ1-5	TGTGCCGGACAGGAGAATAATCAGCCCCAGCATTTT	CAGQENNQPQHF
TRBV7-2	TRBD1	few	TRBJ2-2	TGTGCCAGCAGCTTAGGTGGGACAGTATTCACCGGGGAGCTGTTTTTT	CASSLGGTVFTGELFF
TRBV3-1	NA	many	TRBJ2-1	TGTGCCAGCAGTATACTCAATGAGCAGTTCTTC	CASSILNEQFF
TRBV29-1	NA	few	TRBJ2-5	TGCAGCGTTCCCGGGTACACGGCGGAGACCCAGTACTTC	CSVPGYTAETQYF
TRBV20-1	TRBD2	NA	TRBJ2-7	TGCAGTGCTAGAGACACTGGACTAGCGGGTTACGAGCAGTACTTC	CSARDTGLAGYEQYF
TRBV7-6	TRBD2	few	TRBJ2-2	TGTGCCAGCAGCTCCTGGGGCCCTCGAGCGGGAGCTTCCGGGGAGCTGTTTTTT	CASSSWGPRAGASGELFF
TRBV6-2/TRBV6-3	NA	NA	TRBJ1-5	TGTGCCAGCACAGACAGCTATAGCAATCAGCCCCAGCATTTT	CASTDSYSNQPQHF
TRBV5-1	TRBD1	NA	TRBJ2-7	TGCGCCAGCAGCCCCGCTTGGGACAGCTACGAGCAGTACTTC	CASSPAWDSYEQYF
TRBV20-1	NA	NA	TRBJ2-1	TGCAGTGCTAGAGATGATGTCACGCTGAGCTCCTACAATGAGCAGTTCTTC	CSARDDVTLSSYNEQFF
TRBV27	TRBD1	NA	TRBJ1-1	TGTGCCAGCAGACCCTGGACAGGGGGCGCTTACACTGAAGCTTTCTTT	CASRPWTGGAYTEAFF
TRBV25-1	NA	few	TRBJ2-4	TGTGCCAGCAGAAAGGTGGGAACCAAAAACATTCAGTACTTC	CASRKVGTKNIQYF
TRBV6-2/TRBV6-3	NA	few	TRBJ2-1	TGTGCCAGCAGCACCTCGTTTTCGGGTACCTACAATGAGCAGTTCTTC	CASSTSFSGTYNEQFF
TRBV7-2	NA	NA	TRBJ2-7	TGTGCCAGCAGCGCCCCCTCGCACTACGAGCAGTACTTC	CASSAPSHYEQYF
TRBV19	TRBD1	few	TRBJ2-1	TGTGCCAGTAATGGACAGGCCTACAATGAGCAGTTCTTC	CASNGQAYNEQFF
TRBV30	TRBD1	NA	TRBJ1-2	TGTGCCTGGAGTCCTGGGACAGGGAACTATGGCTACACCTTC	CAWSPGTGNYGYTF
TRBV20-1	TRBD2	few	TRBJ2-3	TGCAGTGCTAGCGGGACTAGCGGGAGTCACCCCCAGGGGTCGCAGTATTTT	CSASGTSGSHPQGSQYF
TRBV7-9	NA	NA	TRBJ2-3	TGTGCCAGCAGCAATTGGGCGAGCACAGATACGCAGTATTTT	CASSNWASTDTQYF